This T cell receptor (beta chain) was retrieved from a study of T-cell reconstitution after alpha-beta-depleted transplantation in children. CDR1 and CDR2 (germline): MNHEY, SVGAGI. This CDR3 is 13 amino acids long. The V end was cut by 2 bases, the J end by 6 bases, with 8 bases between. During its preparation, the TCRbeta library received unique molecular identifiers. TCRdb passed the PCR reads through MiXCR, listing each CDR3 protein once. The top ten hold approximately 1% of the sample, which has about 690,000 distinct CDR3 sequences, around a sixth seen once. Many counts were recorded for this clonotype.

The TCR originated in a human donor who donated a stem cell graft to a child with acute myeloid leukemia. The sequencing here drew on PBMCs from the stem cell graft donor, taken from the stem cell graft. The chain employs TRBV6-5 and TRBJ2-1, with D hard to call. CDR3 DNA: TGTGCCAGCAGTTACGCCAGATTCAATGAGCAGTTCTTC. Its translation: CASSYARFNEQFF.